This T cell receptor (beta chain) was observed in a study of technical replicates of blood from a handful of donors. This CDR3 comprises 15 residues. The germline V gene encodes CDR1 MGHRA and CDR2 YSYEKL. Trimming removed 6 bases from V and 6 bases from J; junction bases left unmatched: 8. TCRdb's table, derived via immunoSEQ multiplex PCR, lists solely in-frame clones and lacks some. Here the sample spans approximately 82,000 clones, about nine tenths being singletons. The chain is built from TRBV4-1 and TRBJ2-1, with 10 bases fitting TRBD2. Sequenced input: T cells isolated from PBMCs. This sequence was found in a human donor in good health. Written as DNA, the CDR3 is TGCGCCAGCAGTCTCGGACTAGCGGACTTCAATGAGCAGTTCTTC. It specifies CASSLGLADFNEQFF.